A single sample is the source of the 4 T cell receptor beta chains below, sequenced in a study of blood T cell repertoires in COVID-19. Method: immunoSEQ multiplex PCR; TCRdb's copy keeps in-frame clones and lacks some. The sample has around 31,000 clones, around 89% seen once. Sequencing was done on a sample of peripheral blood. These receptors came from a man between 60 and 75 years old with acute or convalescent COVID-19.

The chain links TRBV5-1 to TRBJ1-1, with D unresolved. CDR1 SGHRS and CDR2 YFSETQ come from the germline V gene. The CDR3 length is 13 residues. Trimming stripped 2 bases from V and 1 base from J, with 6 bases between. CDR3 nucleotides: TGCGCCAGCAGCTTCACAGCGAACACTGAAGCTTTCTTT. It translates to CASSFTANTEAFF.

The chain recombines TRBV5-1 with TRBJ1-2; 10 bases match TRBD1. With 4 bases clipped from V and 5 bases from J, the junction kept 14 bases outside the gene matches. CDR3 length: 17 residues. CDR1 SGHRS and CDR2 YFSETQ come from the germline V gene. The CDR3 DNA reads as TGCGCCAGCAGCCCCGGACAGGGGGGCGGGGTCCGGTATGGCTACACCTTC. Translation gives CASSPGQGGGVRYGYTF.

This clone came up once. The V call is TRBV5-1, the J call TRBJ1-2; TRBD1 aligns across 8 bases. The trim removed 2 bases at V and 4 bases at J, leaving 7 bases unmatched. The CDR3 has 15 amino acids. Germline CDR1 and CDR2: SGHRS and YFSETQ. CDR3 in amino acids: CASSLGTGSGYGYTF. The CDR3 nucleotides are TGCGCCAGCAGCTTAGGGACAGGTTCTGGCTATGGCTACACCTTC. Supplemented by reference TRBV5-1 and TRBJ1-2, the full variable domain reads KAGVTQTPRYLIKTRGQQVTLSCSPISGHRSVSWYQQTPGQGLQFLFEYFSETQRNKGNFPGRFSGRQFSNSRSEMNVSTLELGDSALYLCASSLGTGSGYGYTFGSGTRLTVV.

V gene TRBV7-9 combines with J gene TRBJ2-1; 7 bases agree with TRBD2. After removal of 5 bases from V and 0 bases from J, the junction contained 7 bases not matched to a gene. The V gene's germline CDR1 is SEHNR and CDR2 FQNEAQ (reference sequence). The CDR3 extends over 16 amino acids. CDR3 in DNA: TGTGCCAGCAGCCCGGTGGGGGGGAGCTCCTACAATGAGCAGTTCTTC. It specifies CASSPVGGSSYNEQFF.